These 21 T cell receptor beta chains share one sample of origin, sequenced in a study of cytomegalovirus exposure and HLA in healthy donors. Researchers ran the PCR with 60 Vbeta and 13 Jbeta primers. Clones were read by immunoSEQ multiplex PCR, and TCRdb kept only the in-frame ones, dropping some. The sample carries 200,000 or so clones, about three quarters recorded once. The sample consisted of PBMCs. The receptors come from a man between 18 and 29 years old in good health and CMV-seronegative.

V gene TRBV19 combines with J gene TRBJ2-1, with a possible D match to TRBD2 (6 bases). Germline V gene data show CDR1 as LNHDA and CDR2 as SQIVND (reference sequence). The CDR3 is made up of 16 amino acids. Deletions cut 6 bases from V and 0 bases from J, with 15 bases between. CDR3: CASSLGADYSYNEQFF. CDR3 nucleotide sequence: TGTGCCAGTAGCTTAGGAGCGGACTACTCCTACAATGAGCAGTTCTTC.

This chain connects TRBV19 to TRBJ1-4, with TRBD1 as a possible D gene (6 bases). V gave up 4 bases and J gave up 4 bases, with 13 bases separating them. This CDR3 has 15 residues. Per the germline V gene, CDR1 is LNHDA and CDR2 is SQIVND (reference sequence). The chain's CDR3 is CASSTPSGDNEKLFF. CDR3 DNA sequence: TGTGCCAGTAGTACACCGTCAGGGGATAATGAAAAACTGTTTTTT.

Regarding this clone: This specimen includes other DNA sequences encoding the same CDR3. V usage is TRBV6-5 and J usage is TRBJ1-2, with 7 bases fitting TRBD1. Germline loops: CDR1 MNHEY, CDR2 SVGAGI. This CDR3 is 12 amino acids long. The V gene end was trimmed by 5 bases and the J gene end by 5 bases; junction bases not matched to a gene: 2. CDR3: CASSRQGYGYTF. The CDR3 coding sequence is TGTGCCAGCAGTAGACAGGGTTATGGCTACACCTTC.

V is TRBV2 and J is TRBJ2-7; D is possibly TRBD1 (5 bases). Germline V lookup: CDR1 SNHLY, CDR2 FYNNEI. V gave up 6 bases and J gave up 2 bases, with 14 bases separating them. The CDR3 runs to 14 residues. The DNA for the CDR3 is TGTGCCAGCAGCAAAGCTCGACAGACCTACGAGCAGTACTTC. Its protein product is CASSKARQTYEQYF.

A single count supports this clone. The CDR3 region is CASKGQGIEAFF. The CDR3 DNA sequence: TGTGCCAGCAAAGGACAGGGTATTGAAGCTTTCTTT. This chain joins TRBV14 and TRBJ1-1, with TRBD1 identical over 8 bases. CDR1 and CDR2 from the germline V gene are SGHDN and FVKESK. V was clipped by 7 bases and J by 7 bases; unmatched bases: 5. This CDR3 region has 12 residues.

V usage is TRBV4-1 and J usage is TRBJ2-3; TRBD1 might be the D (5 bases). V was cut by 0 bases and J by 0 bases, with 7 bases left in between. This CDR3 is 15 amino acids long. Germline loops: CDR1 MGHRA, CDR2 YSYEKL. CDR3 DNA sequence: TGCGCCAGCAGCCAAGACGACAGTAGCACAGATACGCAGTATTTT. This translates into CASSQDDSSTDTQYF.

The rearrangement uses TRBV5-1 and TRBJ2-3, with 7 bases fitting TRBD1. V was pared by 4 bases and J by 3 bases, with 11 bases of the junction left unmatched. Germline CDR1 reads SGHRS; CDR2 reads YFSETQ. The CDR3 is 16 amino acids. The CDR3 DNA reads TGCGCCAGCAGCCCTAAACAGGGGCGTAGGACAGATACGCAGTATTTT. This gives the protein CASSPKQGRRTDTQYF.

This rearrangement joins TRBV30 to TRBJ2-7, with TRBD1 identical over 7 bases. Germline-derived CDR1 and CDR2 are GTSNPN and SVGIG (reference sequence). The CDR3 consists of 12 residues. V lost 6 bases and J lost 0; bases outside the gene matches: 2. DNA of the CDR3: TGTGCCTGCGGGACAGACTCCTACGAGCAGTACTTC. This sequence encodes CACGTDSYEQYF.

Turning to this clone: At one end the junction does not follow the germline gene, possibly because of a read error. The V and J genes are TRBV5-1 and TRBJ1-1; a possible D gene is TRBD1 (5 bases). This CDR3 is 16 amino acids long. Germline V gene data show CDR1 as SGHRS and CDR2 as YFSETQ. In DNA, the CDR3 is TGCGCCAGCAGCTTGGTTTCCGGCAGGGTGAACACTGAAGTTTTCTTT. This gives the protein CASSLVSGRVNTEVFF. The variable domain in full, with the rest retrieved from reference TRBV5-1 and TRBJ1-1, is KAGVTQTPRYLIKTRGQQVTLSCSPISGHRSVSWYQQTPGQGLQFLFEYFSETQRNKGNFPGRFSGRQFSNSRSEMNVSTLELGDSALYLCASSLVSGRVNTEVFFGQGTRLTVV.

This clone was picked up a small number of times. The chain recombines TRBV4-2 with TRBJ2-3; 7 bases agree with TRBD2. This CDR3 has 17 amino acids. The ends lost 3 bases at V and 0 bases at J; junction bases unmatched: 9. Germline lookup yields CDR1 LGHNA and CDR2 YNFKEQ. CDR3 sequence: CASSHVGLEESTDTQYF. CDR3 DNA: TGTGCCAGCAGCCACGTCGGACTAGAAGAGAGCACAGATACGCAGTATTTT.

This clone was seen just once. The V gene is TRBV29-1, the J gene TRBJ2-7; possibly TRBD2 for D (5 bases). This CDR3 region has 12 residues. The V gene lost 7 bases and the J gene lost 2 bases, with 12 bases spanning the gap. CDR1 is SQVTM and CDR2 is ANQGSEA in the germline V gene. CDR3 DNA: TGCAGCGCAGAAGAGGGCCCCTACGAGCAGTACTTC. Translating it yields CSAEEGPYEQYF.

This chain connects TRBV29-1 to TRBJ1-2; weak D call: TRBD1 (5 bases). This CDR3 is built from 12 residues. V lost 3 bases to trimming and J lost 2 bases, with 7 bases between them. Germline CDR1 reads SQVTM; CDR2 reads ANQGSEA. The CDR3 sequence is CSVESGNYGYTF. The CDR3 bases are TGCAGCGTTGAGTCAGGGAACTATGGCTACACCTTC. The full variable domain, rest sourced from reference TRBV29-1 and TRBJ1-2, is SAVISQKPSRDICQRGTSLTIQCQVDSQVTMMFWYRQQPGQSLTLIATANQGSEATYESGFVIDKFPISRPNLTFSTLTVSNMSPEDSSIYLCSVESGNYGYTFGSGTRLTVV.

The CDR3 DNA sequence: TGTGCCAGCAGCGCGGTACAGGGGGTGAACTCCTACAATGAGCAGTTCTTC. The encoded protein is CASSAVQGVNSYNEQFF. The chain joins TRBV7-9 to TRBJ2-1; 8 nucleotides agree with TRBD1. J gave up 0 bases and V 5 bases, and 9 bases lay outside the gene matches. Germline assignment: CDR1 SEHNR and CDR2 FQNEAQ (reference sequence). CDR3 size: 17 residues.

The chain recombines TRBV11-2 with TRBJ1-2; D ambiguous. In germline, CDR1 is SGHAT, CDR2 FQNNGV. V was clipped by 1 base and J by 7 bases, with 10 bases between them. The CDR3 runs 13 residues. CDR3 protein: CASSLGYLSGYTF. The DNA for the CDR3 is TGTGCCAGCAGCTTAGGGTACCTGAGTGGCTACACCTTC. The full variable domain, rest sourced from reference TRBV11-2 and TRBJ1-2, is EAGVAQSPRYKIIEKRQSVAFWCNPISGHATLYWYQQILGQGPKLLIQFQNNGVVDDSQLPKDRFSAERLKGVDSTLKIQPAKLEDSAVYLCASSLGYLSGYTFGSGTRLTVV.

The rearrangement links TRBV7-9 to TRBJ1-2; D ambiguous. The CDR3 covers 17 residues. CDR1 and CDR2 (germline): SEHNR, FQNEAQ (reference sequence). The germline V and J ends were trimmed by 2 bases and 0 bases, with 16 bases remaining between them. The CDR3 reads CASSLTSGSLSNYGYTF. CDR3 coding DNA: TGTGCCAGCAGCTTAACGTCAGGCAGCCTATCTAACTATGGCTACACCTTC.

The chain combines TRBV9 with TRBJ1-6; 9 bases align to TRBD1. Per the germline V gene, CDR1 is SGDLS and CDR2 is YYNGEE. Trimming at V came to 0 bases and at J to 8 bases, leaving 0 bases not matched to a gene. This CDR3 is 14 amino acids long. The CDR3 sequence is CASSVGDRDSPLHF. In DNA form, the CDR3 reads TGTGCCAGCAGCGTAGGGGACAGGGATTCACCCCTCCACTTT.

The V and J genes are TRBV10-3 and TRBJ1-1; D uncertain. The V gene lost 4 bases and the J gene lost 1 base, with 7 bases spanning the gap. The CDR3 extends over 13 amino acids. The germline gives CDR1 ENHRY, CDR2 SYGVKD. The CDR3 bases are TGTGCCATCAGTGTCAACGGGAACACTGAAGCTTTCTTT. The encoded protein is CAISVNGNTEAFF.

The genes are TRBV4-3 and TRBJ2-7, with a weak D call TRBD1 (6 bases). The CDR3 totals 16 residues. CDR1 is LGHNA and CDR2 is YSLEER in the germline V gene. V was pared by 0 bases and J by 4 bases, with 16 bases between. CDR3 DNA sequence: TGCGCCAGCAGCCAAGACAACAGGGCTCTCCTATACGAGCAGTACTTC. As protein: CASSQDNRALLYEQYF.

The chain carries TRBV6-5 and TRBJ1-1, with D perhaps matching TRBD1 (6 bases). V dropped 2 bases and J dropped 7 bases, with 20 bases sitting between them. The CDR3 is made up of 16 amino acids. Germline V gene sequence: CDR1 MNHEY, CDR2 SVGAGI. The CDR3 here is CASSYRLWTEIFEAFF. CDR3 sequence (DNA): TGTGCCAGCAGTTACAGATTGTGGACAGAAATCTTTGAAGCTTTCTTT.

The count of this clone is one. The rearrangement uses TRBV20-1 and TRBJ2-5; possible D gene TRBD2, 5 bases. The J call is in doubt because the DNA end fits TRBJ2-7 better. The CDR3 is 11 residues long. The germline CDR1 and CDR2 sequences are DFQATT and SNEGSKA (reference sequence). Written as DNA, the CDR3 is TGCAGTAGTAGCGTACAATACGAGCAGTACTTC. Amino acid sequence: CSSSVQYEQYF.

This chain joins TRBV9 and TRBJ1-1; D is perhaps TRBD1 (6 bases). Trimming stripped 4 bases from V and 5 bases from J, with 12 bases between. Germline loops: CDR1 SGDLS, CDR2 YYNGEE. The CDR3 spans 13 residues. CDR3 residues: CASSPIRGTEAFF. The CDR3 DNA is TGTGCCAGCAGCCCCATCAGGGGAACTGAAGCTTTCTTT.